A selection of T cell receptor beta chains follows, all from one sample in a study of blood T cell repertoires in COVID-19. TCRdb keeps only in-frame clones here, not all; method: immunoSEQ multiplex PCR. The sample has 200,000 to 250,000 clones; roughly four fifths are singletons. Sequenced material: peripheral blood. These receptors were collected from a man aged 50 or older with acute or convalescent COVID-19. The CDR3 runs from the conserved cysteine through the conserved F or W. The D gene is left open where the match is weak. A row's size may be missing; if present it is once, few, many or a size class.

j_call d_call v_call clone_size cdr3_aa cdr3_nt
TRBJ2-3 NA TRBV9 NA CASSVVTDTQYF TGTGCCAGCAGCGTCGTAACAGATACGCAGTATTTT
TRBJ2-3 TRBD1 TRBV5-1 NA CASSDEGQGTDTQYF TGCGCCAGCAGCGACGAGGGACAGGGAACAGATACGCAGTATTTT
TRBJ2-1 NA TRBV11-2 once CASDSGIGEQFF TGTGCCAGCGACTCCGGGATTGGAGAGCAGTTCTTC
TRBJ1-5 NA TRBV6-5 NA CASSYTNSNQPQHF TGTGCCAGCAGTTACACTAATAGCAATCAGCCCCAGCATTTT
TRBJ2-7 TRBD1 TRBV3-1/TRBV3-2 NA CASSPGQGYYEQYF TGTGCCAGCAGCCCGGGACAGGGATACTACGAGCAGTACTTC
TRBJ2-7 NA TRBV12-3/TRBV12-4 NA CASSFGPSYEQYF TGTGCCAGCAGTTTTGGGCCGTCCTACGAGCAGTACTTC
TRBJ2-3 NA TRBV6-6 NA CASRAQGRYTQYF TGTGCCAGCCGTGCGCAGGGGCGTTACACGCAGTATTTT
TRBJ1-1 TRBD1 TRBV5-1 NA CASSWDRVSEAFF TGCGCCAGCAGCTGGGACAGGGTGTCTGAAGCTTTCTTT
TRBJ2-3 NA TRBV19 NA CASSMSGGTSTDTQYF TGTGCCAGTAGTATGTCCGGGGGAACTAGCACAGATACGCAGTATTTT
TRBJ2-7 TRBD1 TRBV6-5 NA CAGYRGVGEQYF TGTGCCGGTTACAGGGGGGTGGGCGAGCAGTACTTC
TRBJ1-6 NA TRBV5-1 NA CASSVGQPNSPLHF TGCGCCAGCAGCGTCGGACAGCCGAATTCACCCCTCCACTTT